The 2 T cell receptor beta chains below all came from one sample that was sequenced in a study of blood T cell repertoires in COVID-19. Data came from immunoSEQ multiplex PCR; TCRdb stores just in-frame clones and leaves some out. The sample consists of around 120,000 clones, roughly 90% of them appearing once. Sequenced: peripheral blood. The source of these receptors is a man aged 50 to 60 with acute or convalescent COVID-19.

The J gene is TRBJ1-2, the V gene TRBV27; D unclear. Germline CDR1 MNHEY, CDR2 SMNVEV (reference sequence). V shed 6 bases and J shed 1 base, with 9 bases lying between them. The CDR3 is 13 residues long. The CDR3 sequence: CASSLTGNYGYTF. The DNA for the CDR3 is TGTGCCAGCAGCCTGACTGGTAACTATGGCTACACCTTC.

Turning to this clone: One junction end does not reproduce the germline sequence, and a read error may be involved. The chain is built from TRBV18 and TRBJ2-7; D is undetermined. Germline-derived CDR1 and CDR2 are KGHSH and LQKENI. This CDR3 is built from 11 residues. The CDR3 sequence is CASSPSDEQYF. CDR3 nucleotides: TGTGCCAGCTCACCCTCCGACGAGCAGTACTTC.